This TCR beta chain was sequenced in a study of cytomegalovirus exposure and HLA in healthy donors. In germline, CDR1 is SGHAT, CDR2 FQNNGV. This CDR3 spans 14 amino acids. With 3 bases removed from V and 1 base from J, the gap between germline ends came to 6 bases. Vbeta (60) and Jbeta (13) primers were used in the PCR. Clones were sequenced by immunoSEQ multiplex PCR, and TCRdb holds only the in-frame ones, with some missing. The sample lists around 240,000 clones, 82% occurring once. This clone came up a few times. Sequences were obtained from PBMCs. The rearrangement links TRBV11-2 to TRBJ2-2; D gene ambiguous. The clonotype originates from a woman aged 40-49 years in good health and CMV-seropositive. This CDR3 reads CASSFVRNTGELFF. As DNA, the CDR3 is TGTGCCAGCAGCTTTGTCCGGAACACCGGGGAGCTGTTTTTT.